This T cell receptor beta chain derives from a study of blood T cells in healthy people across ages. Study conclusions and caveats: Significant beta diversity loss was already apparent by age approximately 36, declining roughly linearly.

A second PCR of roughly 6 to 12 cycles used a sample-barcoded 5' primer and a J-beta primer mix. One entry per CDR3 protein, called by TCRdb with MiXCR from the 5' RACE reads. This table has 2 million or so distinct CDR3 sequences, 49% appearing once. Germline trimming cut 0 bases from V and 5 bases from J; bases unmatched to any gene: 7. This CDR3 region has 15 residues. CDR1 and CDR2 from the germline V gene are DFQATT and SNEGSKA (reference sequence). Every donor gave roughly 9.2 milliliters of peripheral blood. A minimum of 6 million PBMCs was isolated per sample. There are a few counts of this clonotype. Its antigen remains unidentified.

The sequencing input was blood. The sequence came from a woman aged 40 to 49 in good health. V is TRBV20-1 and J is TRBJ2-5; 9 bases map to TRBD2. The chain's CDR3 is CSARERRGGRETQYF. CDR3 coding DNA: TGCAGTGCTAGAGAACGGCGGGGGGGCCGGGAGACCCAGTACTTC.